This T cell receptor (beta chain) comes out of a study of T cell responses to AZD1222 COVID-19 vaccine. A note on this clone: Its cognate antigen is unknown.

General study results and limits: Baseline seropositivity occurred in only 5 or 6 AZD1222 recipients. Repertoire sampling was restricted to post-peak T cell response timepoints. A mostly white British donor set with more females was recruited, and clonal diversity was possibly underestimated. Unmutated variant regions are reportedly targeted by nearly half of spike-specific TCRs.

Trimming left V 5 bases short and J 0 bases short, with 8 bases between. Germline assignment: CDR1 MNHEY and CDR2 SMNVEV (reference sequence). The CDR3 extends over 14 amino acids. Sequencing used immunoSEQ multiplex PCR; TCRdb keeps in-frame clones, though not all of them. The sample carries 75,000 to 95,000 clones, about 90% recorded once. The sample in question was peripheral blood, obtained on day 0 of MenACWY control vaccination. This receptor was taken from an adult in good health. The V call is TRBV27, the J call TRBJ1-3; tentative D call: TRBD1 (5 bases). CDR3 loop: CASSITGSGNTIYF. CDR3 nucleotide sequence: TGTGCCAGCAGTATAACAGGCTCTGGAAACACCATATATTTT.